A selection of T cell receptor beta chains follows, all from one sample in a study of shared clonotypes between healthy human individuals. The repertoire was sequenced with immunoSEQ multiplex PCR; TCRdb's copy has only in-frame clones and lacks some. The sample shows millions of clones, more than 80% of them seen only once. Sequenced sample: naive CD4+ T cells sorted from blood. Receptors originate from a man between 18 and 29 years old in good health. The conserved cysteine and the conserved F or W are not part of the CDR3 here. The D gene is left open where the match is weak.

D gene: NA
J gene: TRBJ2-3
V gene: TRBV7-2
CDR3 protein: ASTLLDTQY

D gene: TRBD1
J gene: TRBJ1-1
V gene: TRBV27
CDR3 protein: ASRTLRGDLNTEAF

D gene: NA
J gene: TRBJ2-1
V gene: TRBV4-3
CDR3 protein: ASSQGGVGEQF

D gene: NA
J gene: TRBJ2-5
V gene: TRBV11-2
CDR3 protein: ASSLVVSQETQY

D gene: TRBD2
J gene: TRBJ2-5
V gene: TRBV9
CDR3 protein: ASSTPWTSGGVETQY

D gene: NA
J gene: TRBJ1-5
V gene: TRBV10-1
CDR3 protein: ASSAGGRNQPQH

D gene: TRBD1
J gene: TRBJ1-6
V gene: TRBV6-5
CDR3 protein: ASRTTGILNSPLH

D gene: TRBD1
J gene: TRBJ2-7
V gene: TRBV4-3
CDR3 protein: ASSPGTVRAYYEQY

D gene: TRBD2
J gene: TRBJ2-7
V gene: TRBV6-6
CDR3 protein: ASSYSISGTYEQY

D gene: NA
J gene: TRBJ2-3
V gene: TRBV6-1
CDR3 protein: ASSEVADTQY

D gene: NA
J gene: TRBJ1-3
V gene: TRBV19
CDR3 protein: ASSISSGTSGNTIY

D gene: NA
J gene: TRBJ2-3
V gene: TRBV28
CDR3 protein: ASSAPPGVTQY

D gene: TRBD1
J gene: TRBJ1-4
V gene: TRBV6-1
CDR3 protein: ASSVKTGVNEKLF

D gene: TRBD1
J gene: TRBJ1-2
V gene: TRBV19
CDR3 protein: ASRPTGDYGYT

D gene: NA
J gene: TRBJ2-3
V gene: TRBV5-6
CDR3 protein: ASSLIANTDTQY

D gene: NA
J gene: TRBJ1-3
V gene: TRBV4-1
CDR3 protein: ASSQDRQAPPSSGNTIY

D gene: NA
J gene: TRBJ2-7
V gene: TRBV4-1
CDR3 protein: ASSRGFPSYEQY

D gene: NA
J gene: TRBJ2-1
V gene: TRBV4-1
CDR3 protein: ASSLQGRSYNEQF

D gene: NA
J gene: TRBJ2-7
V gene: TRBV12-5
CDR3 protein: ASGLVGTKEQY

D gene: TRBD2
J gene: TRBJ2-2
V gene: TRBV10-1
CDR3 protein: ASSGPGLAGRGSTGELF

D gene: NA
J gene: TRBJ2-6
V gene: TRBV7-9
CDR3 protein: ASSLGTAGFISGANVLT

D gene: TRBD1
J gene: TRBJ2-7
V gene: TRBV27
CDR3 protein: ASSLGTGVVGEQY

D gene: TRBD1
J gene: TRBJ1-2
V gene: TRBV5-1
CDR3 protein: ASSLALGQGDGYT

D gene: TRBD1
J gene: TRBJ2-5
V gene: TRBV11-3
CDR3 protein: ASSPDRASETQY

D gene: NA
J gene: TRBJ2-5
V gene: TRBV27
CDR3 protein: ASSLSGETQY

D gene: NA
J gene: TRBJ2-7
V gene: TRBV5-1
CDR3 protein: ASSPPQAAYEQY

D gene: NA
J gene: TRBJ2-3
V gene: TRBV5-1
CDR3 protein: ASSLGDGRTDTQY

D gene: NA
J gene: TRBJ1-6
V gene: TRBV6-5
CDR3 protein: ASSRGSPLH

D gene: NA
J gene: TRBJ1-6
V gene: TRBV6-5
CDR3 protein: ASSGGVRSPLH

D gene: NA
J gene: TRBJ1-5
V gene: TRBV7-6
CDR3 protein: ASSRPCRRHQPQH

D gene: NA
J gene: TRBJ2-5
V gene: TRBV18
CDR3 protein: ASSPRDARGLETQY

D gene: NA
J gene: TRBJ2-1
V gene: TRBV10-1
CDR3 protein: ASSEGAWDEQF

D gene: NA
J gene: TRBJ2-7
V gene: TRBV28
CDR3 protein: ASLNWQGYEQY

D gene: NA
J gene: TRBJ2-3
V gene: TRBV5-1
CDR3 protein: ASSLAGDTQY

D gene: TRBD1
J gene: TRBJ2-2
V gene: TRBV30
CDR3 protein: AWSVATGDTGELF

D gene: NA
J gene: TRBJ2-3
V gene: TRBV7-3
CDR3 protein: ASSQLGDTQY

D gene: NA
J gene: TRBJ1-2
V gene: TRBV18
CDR3 protein: ASSPEGGPNYGYT

D gene: TRBD1
J gene: TRBJ2-4
V gene: TRBV2
CDR3 protein: ASSADRGSNIQY

D gene: NA
J gene: TRBJ2-7
V gene: TRBV9
CDR3 protein: ASSVGQEYEQY

D gene: TRBD1
J gene: TRBJ1-3
V gene: TRBV12-5
CDR3 protein: ASGPGTGAYSGNTIY

D gene: TRBD2
J gene: TRBJ2-7
V gene: TRBV11-2
CDR3 protein: ASSLGTSGPYEQY

D gene: NA
J gene: TRBJ2-3
V gene: TRBV6-5
CDR3 protein: ASTQPSTDTQY

D gene: NA
J gene: TRBJ1-3
V gene: TRBV11-2
CDR3 protein: ASSLDRGNSGNTIY

D gene: TRBD2
J gene: TRBJ2-2
V gene: TRBV5-1
CDR3 protein: ASSLGLAGGWVDTGELF

D gene: TRBD1
J gene: TRBJ1-2
V gene: TRBV30
CDR3 protein: AWSVRQGTNYGYT

D gene: TRBD1
J gene: TRBJ1-4
V gene: TRBV18
CDR3 protein: ASSPGTGNTNEKLF

D gene: NA
J gene: TRBJ1-4
V gene: TRBV14
CDR3 protein: ASSQERGVGEKLF

D gene: NA
J gene: TRBJ2-5
V gene: TRBV18
CDR3 protein: ASSVAVPGRETQY

D gene: NA
J gene: TRBJ1-2
V gene: TRBV27
CDR3 protein: ASSLTGHKIGYT